These 27 T cell receptor beta chains came from one sample sequenced in a study of T cells in Graves' hyperthyroidism and ophthalmopathy. TCR beta CDR3 regions were amplified from RNA transcripts. The TCR CDR3 was amplified in a first-round RT-PCR using the HTBI primer set. One entry per CDR3 protein results from TCRdb running MiXCR on the multiplex PCR reads. The sample contains about 640,000 distinct CDR3 sequences, less than 25% of which appear only once. The sample comprised blood. The receptors stem from a young man with Graves' ophthalmopathy.

The chain carries TRBV29-1 and TRBJ2-1; 13 nucleotides agree with TRBD2. The CDR3 is 18 amino acids. Germline V gene data show CDR1 as SQVTM and CDR2 as ANQGSEA. V dropped 3 bases and J dropped 0; count of bases not matched to a gene: 8. The CDR3 region has the DNA TGCAGCGTTGACGGGACTAGCGGGAAAGAGAGCTCCTACAATGAGCAGTTCTTC. This codes for CSVDGTSGKESSYNEQFF.

This clonotype was counted only a few times. The chain recombines TRBV6-1 with TRBJ1-1; D possibly corresponds to TRBD1 (5 bases). The CDR3 covers 14 residues. Germline V gives CDR1 MNHNS, CDR2 SASEGT. Trimming shortened V by 6 bases and J by 5 bases, and 16 bases separated the two germline ends. CDR3: CASRKGQGKTEAFF. The CDR3 region has the DNA TGTGCCAGCAGAAAGGGGCAGGGAAAAACTGAAGCTTTCTTT.

The DNA for the CDR3 is TGTGCCATCAGTGGGGTTGAAGCGGGAGAAACCTACAATGAGCAGTTCTTC. It translates to CAISGVEAGETYNEQFF. The chain recombines TRBV10-3 with TRBJ2-1; TRBD2 agrees at 8 bases. Germline loops: CDR1 ENHRY, CDR2 SYGVKD. This CDR3 is 17 amino acids long. The V and J ends lost 4 bases and 2 bases, in that order; junction bases with no gene match: 10.

This clonotype was recorded many times. V usage is TRBV20-1 and J usage is TRBJ2-5; D possibly corresponds to TRBD1 (7 bases). This CDR3 comprises 14 residues. The V gene lost 5 bases and the J gene lost 3 bases, with 16 bases spanning the gap. Germline V gene sequence: CDR1 DFQATT, CDR2 SNEGSKA (reference sequence). This CDR3 is CSALVEGAEETQYF. The CDR3 nucleotides read TGCAGTGCTCTAGTGGAGGGGGCAGAAGAGACCCAGTACTTC.

This chain joins TRBV7-3 and TRBJ2-1, with D perhaps TRBD1 (5 bases). The germline CDR1 and CDR2 sequences are SGHTA and FQGTGA. The CDR3 runs 13 residues. V dropped 3 bases and J dropped 5 bases, with 8 bases sitting between them. CDR3 residues: CASSFQGNNEQFF. Written as DNA, the CDR3 is TGTGCCAGCAGCTTTCAGGGAAACAATGAGCAGTTCTTC.

Regarding this clonotype: This may come from a read error, since a much larger clone is one base off. The chain recombines TRBV30 with TRBJ2-5; tentative D call: TRBD1 (5 bases). The CDR3 sequence is 12 residues long. Germline CDR1 and CDR2: GTSNPN and SVGIG (reference sequence). V lost 1 base, J lost 7 bases, and 10 bases lay in between. CDR3 loop: CAWSAGRVTQYF. The CDR3 region has the DNA TGTGCCTGGAGTGCAGGCAGGGTGACCCAGTACTTC.

This clonotype was observed at least ten times. This chain joins TRBV12-3 or TRBV12-4 and TRBJ1-5; a possible D gene is TRBD1 (5 bases). V was cut by 3 bases and J by 0 bases, with 9 bases left in between. The CDR3 contains 15 residues. CDR3 in amino acids: CASSFRGTSNQPQHF. DNA of the CDR3: TGTGCCAGCAGTTTTCGAGGGACTAGCAATCAGCCCCAGCATTTT.

This rearrangement joins TRBV2 to TRBJ2-7, with D unclear. V was clipped by 6 bases and J by 3 bases, with 15 bases between them. The CDR3 has 14 residues. Germline assignment: CDR1 SNHLY and CDR2 FYNNEI. The chain's CDR3 is CASRLRRPGYEQYF. DNA for the CDR3: TGTGCCAGCAGGCTCCGACGGCCGGGCTACGAGCAGTACTTC.

CDR3 coding DNA: TGTGCCAGCAGTGACTGGGGGCCCCAAGAGACCCAGTACTTC. Translation gives CASSDWGPQETQYF. The V call is TRBV25-1, the J call TRBJ2-5; D is possibly TRBD1 (6 bases). V was pared by 3 bases and J by 1 base, with 9 bases between. CDR1 and CDR2 (germline): MGHDK, SYGVNS. CDR3 length: 14 amino acids.

There are a few counts of this clonotype. This rearrangement joins TRBV27 to TRBJ2-3; unclear D gene. This CDR3 contains 14 residues. Germline lookup yields CDR1 MNHEY and CDR2 SMNVEV (reference sequence). V dropped 6 bases and J dropped 0 bases, with 10 bases sitting between them. The CDR3 DNA reads as TGTGCCAGCAGGGCGTTTGCTAGCACAGATACGCAGTATTTT. It translates to CASRAFASTDTQYF.

This chain uses TRBV5-1 with TRBJ2-5; TRBD2 might be the D (7 bases). The V and J ends lost 4 bases and 3 bases respectively, with 16 bases between them. Per the germline V gene, CDR1 is SGHRS and CDR2 is YFSETQ. The CDR3 totals 15 residues. The CDR3 nucleotides read TGCGCCAGCAGCCCCGGGGGGCAGCAGAAAGAGACCCAGTACTTC. Protein product: CASSPGGQQKETQYF.

The sample holds a few counts of this clonotype. The chain carries TRBV20-1 and TRBJ2-2; D is possibly TRBD1 or TRBD2 (6 bases each). The V gene's germline CDR1 is DFQATT and CDR2 SNEGSKA (reference sequence). Deletions cut 6 bases from V and 6 bases from J, with 11 bases between. The CDR3 contains 12 residues. CDR3 protein: CSAARGPGELFF. CDR3 nucleotide sequence: TGCAGTGCAGCTCGGGGGCCCGGGGAGCTGTTTTTT.

This clonotype has at least ten counts. The V and J genes are TRBV28 and TRBJ1-5; D is perhaps TRBD1 (6 bases). V was pared by 4 bases and J by 2 bases, with 12 bases between. This CDR3 comprises 15 residues. In germline, CDR1 is MDHEN, CDR2 SYDVKM. The CDR3 loop reads CASSSGQLGNQPQHF. The CDR3 DNA reads TGTGCCAGCAGTTCCGGACAGCTTGGCAATCAGCCCCAGCATTTT.

This clonotype has a count of ten or more. The V and J genes are TRBV30 and TRBJ2-1, with D possibly TRBD1 on 5 matching bases. The germline CDR1 and CDR2 sequences are GTSNPN and SVGIG (reference sequence). This CDR3 comprises 14 residues. Trimming took 2 bases from V and 8 from J, leaving 16 bases between them. The CDR3 nucleotides read TGTGCCTGGAGTACTCCGGTCGTGACAGATGAGCAGTTCTTC. Amino acid sequence: CAWSTPVVTDEQFF. The variable domain in full, with the rest retrieved from reference TRBV30 and TRBJ2-1, is SQTIHQWPATLVQPVGSPLSLECTVEGTSNPNLYWYRQAAGRGLQLLFYSVGIGQISSEVPQNLSASRPQDRQFILSSKKLLLSDSGFYLCAWSTPVVTDEQFFGPGTRLTVL.

This clonotype turned up a few times. The CDR3 region has the DNA TGTGCCAGCAGCGTAGATCAGCCAGGCCCGAACACTGAAGCTTTCTTT. This sequence encodes CASSVDQPGPNTEAFF. This chain links TRBV9 with TRBJ1-1, with D unclear. This CDR3 is 16 amino acids long. V gave up 0 bases and J gave up 1 base, with 13 bases separating them. Per germline, CDR1 SGDLS and CDR2 YYNGEE.

The chain has TRBV25-1 and TRBJ2-7, with 11 bases that match TRBD1. The CDR3 sequence is 17 residues long. With 4 bases clipped from V and 1 base from J, the junction kept 9 bases outside the gene matches. CDR1 and CDR2 (germline): MGHDK, SYGVNS. The CDR3 nucleotides read TGTGCCAGCAGTGGACATGGGGGGACAGGGGGTTCCTACGAGCAGTACTTC. This encodes CASSGHGGTGGSYEQYF.

This clonotype was seen a few times. The rearrangement joins TRBV28 to TRBJ2-5; 11 nucleotides match TRBD2. The V gene end was trimmed by 6 bases and the J gene end by 2 bases; junction bases not matched to a gene: 11. The germline CDR1 and CDR2 sequences are MDHEN and SYDVKM. CDR3 length equals 17 residues. CDR3 sequence: CASRTLAGGQLQETQYF. CDR3 DNA sequence: TGTGCCAGCAGGACCCTAGCGGGAGGCCAGTTACAAGAGACCCAGTACTTC.

This clonotype was counted at least ten times. The rearrangement joins TRBV6-1 to TRBJ1-5, with D possibly matching TRBD1 (6 bases). The CDR3 runs 15 residues. V shed 6 bases and J shed 3 bases, with 15 bases lying between them. Germline loops: CDR1 MNHNS, CDR2 SASEGT. The chain's CDR3 is CASSAGQLLNQPQHF. In DNA form, the CDR3 reads TGTGCCAGCAGCGCTGGACAGCTCCTCAATCAGCCCCAGCATTTT.

The rearrangement uses TRBV13 and TRBJ1-1, with 9 bases fitting TRBD1. The ends lost 5 bases at V and 5 bases at J; junction bases unmatched: 9. This CDR3 region has 15 residues. Germline loops: CDR1 PRHDT, CDR2 FYEKMQ (reference sequence). The CDR3 DNA reads as TGTGCCAGCAGCGGTAGGGACAGGGATTTGACTGAAGCTTTCTTT. It yields the protein CASSGRDRDLTEAFF.

This clonotype was counted at least ten times. J is TRBJ2-1 and V is TRBV7-8; TRBD2 aligns across 11 bases. The CDR3 covers 18 residues. J gave up 1 base and V 5 bases, and 10 bases lay outside the gene matches. Germline V lookup: CDR1 SGHVS, CDR2 FQNEAQ. The CDR3 DNA is TGTGCCAGCAGCCCCGGGACTAGCGGTCTGGGGTCCTACAATGAGCAGTTCTTC. Its protein product is CASSPGTSGLGSYNEQFF.

This chain connects TRBV7-2 to TRBJ1-1, with D perhaps matching TRBD1 (6 bases). The CDR3 contains 13 residues. Germline lookup yields CDR1 SGHTA and CDR2 FQGNSA. Between the trimmed V and J ends, which lost 5 bases and 4 bases, there was a span of 11 bases. The CDR3 loop reads CASSIGTTTEAFF. CDR3 DNA: TGTGCCAGCAGCATCGGGACAACCACTGAAGCTTTCTTT.

This clonotype was detected only a few times. The chain is built from TRBV2 and TRBJ2-1; TRBD2 agrees at 10 bases. The CDR3 spans 15 residues. Germline lookup yields CDR1 SNHLY and CDR2 FYNNEI. The V and J ends lost 6 bases and 3 bases, in that order; junction bases with no gene match: 5. Here the CDR3 reads CASRAGTSDYNEQFF. CDR3 DNA: TGTGCCAGCAGGGCCGGGACTAGCGACTACAATGAGCAGTTCTTC.

This chain joins TRBV4-1 and TRBJ1-4; D may be TRBD1 (5 bases). CDR1 MGHRA and CDR2 YSYEKL come from the germline V gene. The CDR3 extends over 15 amino acids. Trimming pared 0 bases from V and 6 bases from J, leaving 11 bases between. CDR3: CASSQDGTAYEKLFF. The DNA of the CDR3 is TGCGCCAGCAGCCAAGATGGGACGGCCTATGAAAAACTGTTTTTT.

V and J are TRBV18 and TRBJ2-7; D tentatively fits TRBD1 or TRBD2 (6 bases each). CDR3 length: 16 amino acids. Looked up from germline, CDR1 is KGHSH and CDR2 is LQKENI. V was cut by 0 bases and J by 1 base, with 13 bases left in between. The CDR3 region is CASSPPGGGESYEQYF. The CDR3 DNA follows: TGTGCCAGCTCACCACCGGGGGGCGGGGAGTCCTACGAGCAGTACTTC.

In this sample, this clonotype turned up a few times. The chain links TRBV10-3 to TRBJ2-2; 8 bases map to TRBD1. The CDR3 is made up of 17 amino acids. The germline V gene has CDR1 ENHRY and CDR2 SYGVKD. Trimming cost V 8 bases and J 5 bases; bases outside gene matches: 16. The CDR3 spells CAIHGAVGRGRTGELFF. Written as DNA, the CDR3 is TGTGCCATCCACGGCGCGGTGGGCAGGGGGCGAACCGGGGAGCTGTTTTTT.

This clonotype has a count of ten or more. The genes are TRBV18 and TRBJ1-2; D perhaps matches TRBD1 (5 bases). V lost 3 bases and J lost 2, with 7 bases in between. The CDR3 contains 13 residues. The germline CDR1 and CDR2 sequences are KGHSH and LQKENI. The CDR3 DNA sequence: TGTGCCAGCTCACCCAGACAGAACTATGGCTACACCTTC. Amino acids: CASSPRQNYGYTF.

This clonotype was counted only a few times. The V gene is TRBV11-2, the J gene TRBJ2-3; TRBD2 aligns across 10 bases. V lost 0 bases and J lost 14; bases outside the gene matches: 8. Germline CDR1 reads SGHAT; CDR2 reads FQNNGV. This CDR3 has 14 amino acids. CDR3: CASSLDRLAGLWYF. The DNA of the CDR3 is TGTGCCAGCAGCTTAGATAGACTAGCGGGCCTCTGGTATTTT. The variable domain in full, with the rest retrieved from reference TRBV11-2 and TRBJ2-3, is EAGVAQSPRYKIIEKRQSVAFWCNPISGHATLYWYQQILGQGPKLLIQFQNNGVVDDSQLPKDRFSAERLKGVDSTLKIQPAKLEDSAVYLCASSLDRLAGLWYFGPGTRLTVL.